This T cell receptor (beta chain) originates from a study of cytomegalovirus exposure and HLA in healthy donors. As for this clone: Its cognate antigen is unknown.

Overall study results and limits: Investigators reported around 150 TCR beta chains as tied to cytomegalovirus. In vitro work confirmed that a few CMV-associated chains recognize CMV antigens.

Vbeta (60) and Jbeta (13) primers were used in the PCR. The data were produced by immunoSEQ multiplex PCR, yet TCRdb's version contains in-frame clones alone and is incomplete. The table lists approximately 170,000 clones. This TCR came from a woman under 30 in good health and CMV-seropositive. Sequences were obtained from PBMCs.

The CDR3 DNA follows: TGTGCCACCATCCCGGGACTAGCGTACAATGAGCAGTTCTTC. This codes for CATIPGLAYNEQFF. This rearrangement joins TRBV15 to TRBJ2-1, with TRBD2 identical over 10 bases. J lost 4 bases, V lost 7 bases, and 4 bases had no gene match. CDR1 LNHNV and CDR2 YYDKDF come from the germline V gene (reference sequence). The CDR3 is made up of 14 amino acids.